This T cell receptor (beta chain) is from a study of CD8+ T cells in alopecia areata. The CDR3 covers 13 residues. V was pared by 3 bases and J by 4 bases, with 9 bases between. Germline CDR1 reads KGHSH; CDR2 reads LQKENI. Following RNA extraction, reverse transcription yielded cDNA that acted as the sequencing template. The method was immunoSEQ multiplex PCR; TCRdb's version includes in-frame clones alone and lacks a portion of them. The profile shows approximately 150,000 clones, about three fifths of them singletons. The chain employs TRBV18 and TRBJ2-5; unclear D gene. The sample was CD4+ T cells sorted from blood. The clonotype was recovered from a human donor in good health. The CDR3 DNA follows: TGTGCCAGCTCACCGGTAAAGGGAGAGACCCAGTACTTC. It encodes CASSPVKGETQYF.